This TCR beta chain stems from a study of control samples from healthy donors and cancer patients. The repertoire was sequenced with immunoSEQ multiplex PCR; TCRdb's copy has only in-frame clones and lacks some. This table holds around 150,000 clones, approximately 90% found once. Trimming took off 4 bases at V and 0 bases at J, with 13 bases between the two ends. From germline, CDR1 is SGHRS and CDR2 YFSETQ. This CDR3 comprises 15 residues. V gene TRBV5-1 combines with J gene TRBJ1-1, with a weak D call TRBD1 (6 bases). The receptor was isolated from a man aged 25 to 40 in good health. Sequences were obtained from blood. The CDR3 nucleotides read TGCGCCAGCAGCGCTGGACAGACCATGAACACTGAAGCTTTCTTT. This encodes CASSAGQTMNTEAFF.